This passage covers 17 T cell receptor beta chains from one sample sequenced in a study of cytomegalovirus exposure and HLA in healthy donors. 13 Jbeta primers and 60 Vbeta primers were used for the PCR. Generated by immunoSEQ multiplex PCR, the TCRdb table keeps only in-frame clones and is missing some. The sample lists more than 55,000 clones, 65% to 90% occurring once. The sample consisted of PBMCs. The receptor set was obtained from a human donor in good health.

The chain uses TRBV7-3 and TRBJ2-1, with TRBD1 identical over 10 bases. With V trimmed by 2 bases and J by 6 bases, 4 bases remained unmatched. Germline lookup yields CDR1 SGHTA and CDR2 FQGTGA. This CDR3 is 15 amino acids long. The CDR3 nucleotides are TGTGCCAGCAGCTTACCGGGACAGGGGTCCAATGAGCAGTTCTTC. This encodes CASSLPGQGSNEQFF.

A few counts support this clone. The chain uses TRBV7-8 and TRBJ2-2, with 8 nucleotides matching TRBD2. After removal of 5 bases from V and 6 bases from J, the junction contained 8 bases not matched to a gene. The CDR3 is made up of 15 amino acids. The germline CDR1 and CDR2 sequences are SGHVS and FQNEAQ. The CDR3 bases are TGTGCCAGCAGCGCTCGGGAGGGCCCCGCCGGGGAGCTGTTTTTT. Translation gives CASSAREGPAGELFF.

The V gene is TRBV7-9, the J gene TRBJ1-2; D perhaps matches TRBD1 (6 bases). Looked up from germline, CDR1 is SEHNR and CDR2 is FQNEAQ (reference sequence). V lost 5 bases and J 3 bases, leaving 19 bases between the germline ends. This CDR3 has 16 residues. DNA for the CDR3: TGTGCCAGCAGCGCACCTATAGGGGGACCCTACTATGGCTACACCTTC. It yields the protein CASSAPIGGPYYGYTF.

The chain uses TRBV21-1 and TRBJ2-7; the table's TRBD1 call for D was not verified on the DNA. TRBV21-1 is termed a pseudogene. This CDR3 is 14 amino acids long. The CDR3 DNA follows: TGTGCCAGCAGCAAGGAAGGACAGATCTACGAGCAGTACTTC. It yields the protein CASSKEGQIYEQYF.

This clone was counted once. The chain is built from TRBV18 and TRBJ2-7, with 11 positions matching TRBD2. Germline V gives CDR1 KGHSH, CDR2 LQKENI. V dropped 2 bases and J dropped 3; count of bases not matched to a gene: 3. This CDR3 has 15 amino acids. The CDR3 reads CASSPSLAGGYEQYF. As DNA, the CDR3 is TGTGCCAGCTCACCAAGCCTAGCGGGGGGCTACGAGCAGTACTTC.

This chain joins TRBV9 and TRBJ1-1; no reliable D call. The CDR3 runs 13 residues. Trimming left V 4 bases short and J 3 bases short, with 10 bases between. CDR1 is SGDLS and CDR2 is YYNGEE in the germline V gene. The CDR3, as DNA: TGTGCCAGCAGCCCCAGGTGGGACACTGAAGCTTTCTTT. Translated, it gives CASSPRWDTEAFF.

The CDR3 DNA reads TGTGCCAGTAGTATAGGTGGCGGGGGTCAAGAGACCCAGTACTTC. Protein product: CASSIGGGGQETQYF. The J gene is TRBJ2-5, the V gene TRBV19; TRBD2 matches 7 bases. The CDR3 sequence is 15 residues long. Per the germline V gene, CDR1 is LNHDA and CDR2 is SQIVND (reference sequence). Germline trimming cut 1 base from V and 2 bases from J; bases unmatched to any gene: 4.

The J gene is TRBJ2-5, the V gene TRBV30; D perhaps matches TRBD2 (5 bases). Germline V lookup: CDR1 GTSNPN, CDR2 SVGIG (reference sequence). The V and J ends lost 3 bases and 1 base respectively, with 12 bases between them. The CDR3 sequence is 14 residues long. The CDR3, as DNA: TGTGCCTGGAGCGACTGGGCGGGCCAAGAGACCCAGTACTTC. It translates to CAWSDWAGQETQYF.

V and J are TRBV7-6 and TRBJ2-5, with 9 bases that match TRBD2. The junction had 6 bases not matched to a gene; V was cut back by 10 bases and J by 3 bases. Germline V gene lookup returns CDR1 SGHVS and CDR2 FNYEAQ. This CDR3 comprises 13 residues. Here the CDR3 DNA reads TGTGCCACAAAAGCGGGGGGTGAAGAGACCCAGTACTTC. Its translation: CATKAGGEETQYF.

A word on this clone: The junction does not match germline at one end; this may be a read error. This sample also contains other DNA sequences that code for the same CDR3. The V and J genes are TRBV13 and TRBJ2-5, with 10 bases lining up with TRBD2. The germline V gene has CDR1 PRHDT and CDR2 FYEKMQ (reference sequence). The CDR3 has 16 amino acids. The CDR3 DNA reads TGTGCCAGTAGCTTAGGAGCGGGAGGGCCCCAGGAGACCCAGTACTTC. Translating gives CASSLGAGGPQETQYF.

The chain employs TRBV9 and TRBJ2-3; D unresolved. CDR3 length: 14 amino acids. V lost 2 bases, J lost 2 bases, and 9 bases lay in between. Germline V gene sequence: CDR1 SGDLS, CDR2 YYNGEE. In DNA, the CDR3 is TGTGCCAGCAGCGTGCGGCTATTCACAGATACGCAGTATTTT. Protein: CASSVRLFTDTQYF.

CDR3 bases: TGTGCCTGGAGTGTAATCTCGGGGGGCTATGGCTACACCTTC. It yields the protein CAWSVISGGYGYTF. This chain joins TRBV30 and TRBJ1-2; D is perhaps TRBD1 (5 bases). Germline V gene sequence: CDR1 GTSNPN, CDR2 SVGIG (reference sequence). Trimming took off 0 bases at V and 4 bases at J, with 12 bases between the two ends. The CDR3 runs to 14 residues.

The chain recombines TRBV7-5 with TRBJ2-3; the table assigns TRBD2, which was not confirmed against the DNA. TRBV7-5 is marked as a pseudogene. CDR3 size: 15 residues. As DNA, the CDR3 is TGTGCCAGGAAAAAACTAGCGGGTTGGGCAGATACGCAGTATTTT. Its protein is CARKKLAGWADTQYF.

This chain joins TRBV13 and TRBJ2-3; unclear D gene. CDR1 is PRHDT and CDR2 is FYEKMQ in the germline V gene (reference sequence). The CDR3 runs 13 residues. V gave up 1 base and J gave up 3 bases, with 5 bases separating them. The CDR3 nucleotides are TGTGCCAGCAGCTTAGAGAGGACAGATACGCAGTATTTT. Amino acids: CASSLERTDTQYF.

CDR3 sequence: CASSSYRALGQYF. The CDR3 DNA reads as TGTGCCAGCAGCTCCTACAGGGCTCTTGGGCAGTACTTC. The chain couples TRBV5-6 to TRBJ2-7; possibly TRBD1 for D (6 bases). CDR1 and CDR2 from the germline V gene are SGHDT and YYEEEE. V lost 3 bases and J lost 9, with 16 bases in between. The CDR3 has 13 residues.

The rearrangement uses TRBV19 and TRBJ1-5; possibly TRBD1 for D (6 bases). V was shortened by 4 bases and J by 2 bases, with 12 bases between the two germline ends. The length of the CDR3 is 15 residues. Per the germline V gene, CDR1 is LNHDA and CDR2 is SQIVND (reference sequence). CDR3 nucleotide sequence: TGTGCCAGTAGTACAGGGGTAGTGGGCAATCAGCCCCAGCATTTT. It specifies CASSTGVVGNQPQHF.

The rearrangement joins TRBV29-1 to TRBJ1-2; 10 positions match TRBD1. V dropped 5 bases and J dropped 0; count of bases not matched to a gene: 12. This CDR3 is 17 amino acids long. The germline CDR1 and CDR2 sequences are SQVTM and ANQGSEA. The CDR3 nucleotides are TGCAGCGTTACTTCCGGGACAGGGGCCCTAGCTAACTATGGCTACACCTTC. Protein sequence: CSVTSGTGALANYGYTF.